A single sample is the source of the 13 T cell receptor beta chains below, sequenced in a study of blood T cells in healthy people across ages. Then a second PCR, running roughly 7 to 11 cycles, was carried out with a sample-barcoded 5' primer and a J-beta primer mix. One entry per CDR3 protein, called by TCRdb with MiXCR from the 5' RACE reads. The sample has 1.4 million or so distinct CDR3 sequences; less than 45% are singletons. Sequencing was performed on blood. The receptor source for this set is a woman younger than 30 in good health.

V is TRBV3-1 and J is TRBJ2-7; D might be TRBD2 (5 bases). V lost 2 bases and J 5 bases, leaving 13 bases between the germline ends. The CDR3 runs 14 residues. The germline V gene has CDR1 LGHDT and CDR2 YNNKEL (reference sequence). This chain's CDR3 is CASSQREGLHEQYF. CDR3 bases: TGTGCCAGCAGCCAAAGAGAAGGACTCCACGAGCAGTACTTC.

This chain links TRBV20-1 with TRBJ2-1; possibly TRBD1 for D (5 bases). The CDR3 spans 15 residues. Germline CDR1 reads DFQATT; CDR2 reads SNEGSKA (reference sequence). Trimming took off 0 bases at V and 2 bases at J, with 11 bases between the two ends. CDR3 in DNA: TGCAGTGCTAGAGAAGACAGAAGCGCCTACAATGAGCAGTTCTTC. Translation gives CSAREDRSAYNEQFF.

This clonotype appeared many times. The chain links TRBV7-3 to TRBJ2-1; D not certain. CDR1 SGHTA and CDR2 FQGTGA come from the germline V gene. Deletions cut 2 bases from V and 0 bases from J, with 11 bases between. The length of the CDR3 is 16 residues. In DNA form, the CDR3 reads TGTGCCAGCAGCTTATATGGTCCTAGCTCCTACAATGAGCAGTTCTTC. Translating it yields CASSLYGPSSYNEQFF.

The rearrangement links TRBV14 to TRBJ2-7; D uncertain. The length of the CDR3 is 15 residues. V was clipped by 0 bases and J by 6 bases, with 15 bases between them. Germline loops: CDR1 SGHDN, CDR2 FVKESK. In nucleotides, the CDR3 is TGTGCCAGCAGCCAAGACGGGCGCGTGGGATCCGAGCAGTACTTC. Its translation is CASSQDGRVGSEQYF.

This chain links TRBV5-6 with TRBJ2-1; D is possibly TRBD1 or TRBD2 (5 bases each). The CDR3 contains 15 residues. Germline loops: CDR1 SGHDT, CDR2 YYEEEE. The V gene lost 4 bases and the J gene lost 5 bases, with 16 bases spanning the gap. The CDR3 loop is CASSHTERGDNEQFF. As DNA, the CDR3 is TGTGCCAGCAGCCATACTGAAAGGGGAGACAATGAGCAGTTCTTC. Supplemented by reference TRBV5-6 and TRBJ2-1, the full variable domain reads DAGVTQSPTHLIKTRGQQVTLRCSPKSGHDTVSWYQQALGQGPQFIFQYYEEEERQRGNFPDRFSGHQFPNYSSELNVNALLLGDSALYLCASSHTERGDNEQFFGPGTRLTVL.

J is TRBJ2-3 and V is TRBV6-5, with D tentatively TRBD1 (5 bases). This CDR3 is built from 16 residues. Trimming pared 0 bases from V and 6 bases from J, leaving 16 bases between. Germline CDR1 and CDR2: MNHEY and SVGAGI. CDR3 residues: CASSYSRTPLRDTQYF. The CDR3 DNA follows: TGTGCCAGCAGTTACTCTAGGACACCACTCAGGGATACGCAGTATTTT.

This clonotype was detected only a few times. V is TRBV12-3 or TRBV12-4 and J is TRBJ2-1, with 9 bases that match TRBD1. J was trimmed by 5 bases and V by 7 bases; bases with no gene match: 12. The CDR3 contains 16 residues. CDR3 sequence: CASNMRGQGVNNEQFF. CDR3 nucleotide sequence: TGTGCCAGCAACATGAGGGGACAGGGTGTCAACAATGAGCAGTTCTTC.

This clonotype showed up just a few times. The V and J genes are TRBV2 and TRBJ2-1, with no clear D. Trimming took 6 bases from V and 9 from J, leaving 18 bases between them. CDR3 length equals 14 residues. Germline V gives CDR1 SNHLY, CDR2 FYNNEI. The CDR3: CASSPSFRVCEQFF. The CDR3 DNA reads TGTGCCAGCAGCCCCTCCTTTAGAGTGTGTGAGCAGTTCTTC.

The chain links TRBV11-2 to TRBJ2-2, with TRBD2 identical over 11 bases. Trimming at V came to 5 bases and at J to 7 bases, leaving 9 bases not matched to a gene. The germline V gene encodes CDR1 SGHAT and CDR2 FQNNGV. This CDR3 has 16 residues. CDR3 sequence (DNA): TGTGCCAGCAGCCCGACTAGCGGGGCCTGGGGCGGGGAGCTGTTTTTT. Residues: CASSPTSGAWGGELFF. The full variable domain, completed using reference TRBV11-2 and TRBJ2-2, is EAGVAQSPRYKIIEKRQSVAFWCNPISGHATLYWYQQILGQGPKLLIQFQNNGVVDDSQLPKDRFSAERLKGVDSTLKIQPAKLEDSAVYLCASSPTSGAWGGELFFGEGSRLTVL.

At least ten counts were recorded for this clonotype. The chain combines TRBV28 with TRBJ2-3; 9 positions match TRBD2. J was trimmed by 6 bases and V by 2 bases; bases with no gene match: 6. This CDR3 contains 15 residues. Germline V gene lookup returns CDR1 MDHEN and CDR2 SYDVKM. This chain's CDR3 is CASSLAGGFTDTQYF. In nucleotides, the CDR3 is TGTGCCAGCAGTTTAGCGGGAGGGTTCACTGATACGCAGTATTTT.

The V call is TRBV5-1, the J call TRBJ1-1, with D unclear. Per the germline V gene, CDR1 is SGHRS and CDR2 is YFSETQ. V gave up 1 base and J gave up 2 bases, with 9 bases separating them. This CDR3 has 14 amino acids. The CDR3: CASSLFDTNTEAFF. CDR3 DNA sequence: TGCGCCAGCAGCTTGTTTGACACAAACACTGAAGCTTTCTTT.

This clonotype was seen a handful of times. The chain carries TRBV21-1 and TRBJ1-1. TRBV21-1 corresponds to a pseudogene. The CDR3 covers 14 residues. DNA of the CDR3: TGTGCCAGCAGCAGGTATGGGTGGAACACTGAAGCTTTCTTT. As protein: CASSRYGWNTEAFF.

The J gene is TRBJ2-1, the V gene TRBV24-1, with a possible D match to TRBD1 (5 bases). Germline V lookup: CDR1 KGHDR, CDR2 SFDVKD. V was clipped by 1 base and J by 8 bases, with 11 bases between them. The length of the CDR3 is 14 residues. CDR3 sequence (DNA): TGTGCCACCAGTGATTTCAGCAGGGTCGATGAGCAGTTCTTC. It codes for CATSDFSRVDEQFF.